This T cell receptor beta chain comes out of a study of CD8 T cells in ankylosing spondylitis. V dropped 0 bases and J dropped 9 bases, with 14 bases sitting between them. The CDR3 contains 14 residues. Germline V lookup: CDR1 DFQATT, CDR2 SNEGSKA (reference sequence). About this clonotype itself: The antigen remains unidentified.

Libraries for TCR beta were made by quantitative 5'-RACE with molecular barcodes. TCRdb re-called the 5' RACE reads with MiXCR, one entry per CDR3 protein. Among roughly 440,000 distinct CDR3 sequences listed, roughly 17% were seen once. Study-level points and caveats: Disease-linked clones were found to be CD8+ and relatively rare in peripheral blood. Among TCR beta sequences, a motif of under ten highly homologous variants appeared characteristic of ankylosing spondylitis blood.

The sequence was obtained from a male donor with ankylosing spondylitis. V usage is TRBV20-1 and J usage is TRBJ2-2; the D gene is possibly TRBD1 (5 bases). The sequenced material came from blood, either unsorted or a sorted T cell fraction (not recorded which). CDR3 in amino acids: CSARDKGVTRELFF. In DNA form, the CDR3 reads TGCAGTGCTAGAGACAAAGGGGTGACTCGGGAGCTGTTTTTT.